This entry lists 32 T cell receptor beta chains sequenced from one sample in a study of regulatory T cells in long-lasting Graves disease. Specified time point: newly diagnosed GD, antithyroid drugs for less than 3 months. Making the TCR library involved RNA that had been extracted from PBMCs. HTBI primers from iRepertoire and Arm-PCR of CDR3 regions yielded the TCR beta libraries. Via MiXCR, TCRdb re-called the multiplex PCR reads, giving one row per CDR3 protein. The sample lists about 540,000 distinct CDR3 sequences; less than 15% were seen once. These data are also associated with another study on T cells in Graves' hyperthyroidism and ophthalmopathy.

The sequencing here drew on peripheral blood mononuclear cells (PBMCs), taken at new diagnosis, from a patient treated with antithyroid drugs. The receptors here all came from a man aged 30 to 45 with Graves disease.

With regard to this clonotype: This could be a read error, since a much larger clone is one nucleotide away. The rearrangement uses TRBV6-5 and TRBJ2-7; TRBD2 matches 7 bases. The CDR3 spans 15 residues. The germline V gene has CDR1 MNHEY and CDR2 SVGAGI. CDR3 coding DNA: TGTGCCAGCAGTTACAGATCGACTAGCAGCTACGGGCAGTACTTC. This encodes CASSYRSTSSYGQYF.

This clonotype was counted many times. V is TRBV24-1 and J is TRBJ2-3, with 11 bases matching TRBD2. Unmatched junction bases numbered 3, after V lost 0 bases and J lost 5 bases. The CDR3 loop spans 16 amino acids. Germline CDR1 KGHDR, CDR2 SFDVKD. CDR3 in amino acids: CATSDLLAGGRDTQYF. CDR3 in DNA: TGTGCCACCAGTGATTTGCTAGCGGGAGGCAGAGATACGCAGTATTTT.

This clonotype was found a few times. The J gene is TRBJ2-5, the V gene TRBV19; D is perhaps TRBD1 (6 bases). CDR1 and CDR2 (germline): LNHDA, SQIVND (reference sequence). The CDR3 loop spans 15 amino acids. With 1 base removed from V and 0 bases from J, the gap between germline ends came to 9 bases. The DNA for the CDR3 is TGTGCCAGTAGTATAGGTGACAGGTACCAAGAGACCCAGTACTTC. Translated: CASSIGDRYQETQYF.

J is TRBJ1-5 and V is TRBV3-1; D gene unclear. With 1 base removed from V and 13 bases from J, the gap between germline ends came to 14 bases. Germline lookup yields CDR1 LGHDT and CDR2 YNNKEL (reference sequence). This CDR3 is built from 13 residues. CDR3 nucleotides: TGTGCCAGCAGCCAAGGTTTGTCTGACATACAGCATTTT. Translated, it gives CASSQGLSDIQHF.

This clonotype has ten or more counts. The chain recombines TRBV5-1 with TRBJ1-1; a weak D match, TRBD1 (5 bases). This CDR3 has 15 residues. Trimming removed 0 bases at V and 4 bases at J, with 13 bases between. The germline V gene encodes CDR1 SGHRS and CDR2 YFSETQ. CDR3 coding DNA: TGCGCCAGCAGCTTGGTAACGGGGGGAAGCACTGAAGCTTTCTTT. Encoded protein: CASSLVTGGSTEAFF.

This rearrangement joins TRBV29-1 to TRBJ2-1, with 7 bases that match TRBD2. Germline loops: CDR1 SQVTM, CDR2 ANQGSEA. After removal of 7 bases from V and 0 bases from J, the junction contained 3 bases not matched to a gene. The CDR3 consists of 13 residues. The CDR3 is CSAPSGSYNEQFF. The CDR3 region has the DNA TGCAGCGCTCCTAGCGGCTCCTACAATGAGCAGTTCTTC.

The chain combines TRBV12-3 or TRBV12-4 with TRBJ1-5; D might be TRBD1 (5 bases). The CDR3 has 13 amino acids. V gave up 8 bases and J gave up 4 bases, with 12 bases separating them. CDR3 loop: CASAGLFNQPQHF. CDR3 coding DNA: TGTGCCAGCGCGGGACTTTTTAATCAGCCCCAGCATTTT.

This chain connects TRBV30 to TRBJ1-2, with a tentative D call TRBD1 (5 bases). The germline CDR1 and CDR2 sequences are GTSNPN and SVGIG (reference sequence). Trimming removed 0 bases at V and 4 bases at J, with 12 bases between. CDR3 length equals 14 residues. Here the CDR3 DNA reads TGTGCCTGGAGTGTCCCGGGGGGAGGCTATGGCTACACCTTC. It encodes CAWSVPGGGYGYTF.

This clonotype appeared many times. V gene TRBV20-1 combines with J gene TRBJ2-7, with D maybe TRBD2 (5 bases). The CDR3 loop spans 13 amino acids. CDR1 is DFQATT, CDR2 SNEGSKA, per germline (reference sequence). The germline V and J ends were trimmed by 2 bases and 6 bases, with 14 bases remaining between them. The CDR3 DNA reads as TGCAGTGCTAGACCCAGAGGGAAGCTCGAGCAGTACTTC. This codes for CSARPRGKLEQYF.

This clonotype was counted many times. This chain uses TRBV12-5 with TRBJ2-7; D is uncertain. V lost 3 bases and J lost 5, with 35 bases in between. The V gene's germline CDR1 is LGHNT and CDR2 FRNRAP. This CDR3 has 21 amino acids. CDR3 protein: CASGFILPLIPVFPIYDEQYF. The CDR3 DNA reads as TGTGCTAGTGGTTTCATACTTCCCCTTATCCCCGTATTCCCGATCTACGACGAGCAGTACTTC.

This clonotype was counted a few times. The CDR3 sequence is CASSLAPEGTQYF. The CDR3 coding sequence is TGCGCCAGCAGCTTGGCCCCGGAGGGTACGCAGTATTTT. The chain joins TRBV5-1 to TRBJ2-3; maybe TRBD2 (6 bases). The germline V gene encodes CDR1 SGHRS and CDR2 YFSETQ. V shed 0 bases and J shed 8 bases, with 10 bases lying between them. This CDR3 contains 13 residues. Full variable domain (outside the CDR3, taken from reference TRBV5-1 and TRBJ2-3): KAGVTQTPRYLIKTRGQQVTLSCSPISGHRSVSWYQQTPGQGLQFLFEYFSETQRNKGNFPGRFSGRQFSNSRSEMNVSTLELGDSALYLCASSLAPEGTQYFGPGTRLTVL.

The table lists this clonotype with many counts. The chain carries TRBV7-2 and TRBJ2-7; D assignment may be TRBD1 or TRBD2 (5 bases each). Looked up from germline, CDR1 is SGHTA and CDR2 is FQGNSA. The CDR3 runs to 11 residues. V was pared by 6 bases and J by 6 bases, with 9 bases between. CDR3: CASSTGLEQYF. The CDR3 nucleotides are TGTGCCAGCAGTACAGGACTCGAGCAGTACTTC.

This clonotype was seen only a few times. V is TRBV18 and J is TRBJ1-1; 8 nucleotides agree with TRBD1. The V gene's germline CDR1 is KGHSH and CDR2 LQKENI. This CDR3 contains 14 residues. V shed 6 bases and J 4 bases; nucleotides not matched to a gene: 7. DNA of the CDR3: TGTGCCAGCTCCCAGGACAGGGTCCCCACTGAAGCTTTCTTT. Translation: CASSQDRVPTEAFF.

The chain couples TRBV19 to TRBJ2-6; no definite D call. The germline V and J ends were trimmed by 1 base and 9 bases, with 10 bases remaining between them. The CDR3 spans 14 residues. CDR1 LNHDA and CDR2 SQIVND come from the germline V gene (reference sequence). CDR3 sequence (DNA): TGTGCCAGTAGTATAGGTGCGACGGGCAACGTCCTGACTTTC. This translates into CASSIGATGNVLTF. Variable domain in full (rest from reference TRBV19 and TRBJ2-6): DGGITQSPKYLFRKEGQNVTLSCEQNLNHDAMYWYRQDPGQGLRLIYYSQIVNDFQKGDIAEGYSVSREKKESFPLTVTSAQKNPTAFYLCASSIGATGNVLTFGAGSRLTVL.

This clonotype was picked up many times. The chain links TRBV28 to TRBJ2-2, with D hard to call. Trimming removed 5 bases from V and 0 bases from J, with 7 bases in between. In germline, CDR1 is MDHEN, CDR2 SYDVKM. This CDR3 is 14 amino acids long. The CDR3 protein is CASSVQPNTGELFF. Written as DNA, the CDR3 is TGTGCCAGCAGTGTACAGCCGAACACCGGGGAGCTGTTTTTT.

V gene TRBV20-1 combines with J gene TRBJ2-1; D assignment may be TRBD1 or TRBD2 (5 bases each). The V and J ends lost 3 bases and 5 bases respectively, with 23 bases between them. This CDR3 comprises 17 residues. From germline, CDR1 is DFQATT and CDR2 SNEGSKA (reference sequence). The DNA for the CDR3 is TGCAGTGCTAGGGATTCTCCCGGGACGGTAACGCACAATGAGCAGTTCTTC. Encoded protein: CSARDSPGTVTHNEQFF.

The chain employs TRBV4-2 and TRBJ2-3; 11 bases map to TRBD1. CDR1 is LGHNA, CDR2 YNFKEQ, per germline. The length of the CDR3 is 16 residues. The V and J ends lost 0 bases and 4 bases, in that order; junction bases with no gene match: 3. For the CDR3, the DNA is TGTGCCAGCAGCCAAGATAGGGGACAGGGGGCAGATACGCAGTATTTT. This gives the protein CASSQDRGQGADTQYF.

In its sample, this clonotype was seen a few times. The V call is TRBV4-1, the J call TRBJ2-1; TRBD1 is a possible D gene (6 bases). The germline gives CDR1 MGHRA, CDR2 YSYEKL. This CDR3 comprises 15 residues. Trimming took 2 bases from V and 4 from J, leaving 12 bases between them. The CDR3 region has the DNA TGCGCCAGCAGCCAAACACAGACAGGATACAATGAGCAGTTCTTC. Amino acids: CASSQTQTGYNEQFF.

This clonotype was counted ten times or more. V usage is TRBV11-1 and J usage is TRBJ2-1; 10 nucleotides line up with TRBD2. The germline CDR1 and CDR2 sequences are SGHAT and FQDESV (reference sequence). Unmatched junction bases numbered 2, after V lost 5 bases and J lost 10 bases. The CDR3 contains 12 residues. The CDR3 loop is CASSRAGGEQFF. The DNA for the CDR3 is TGTGCCAGCAGCCGAGCGGGAGGGGAGCAGTTCTTC.

This clonotype occurred a few times. This may arise from a read error, as a much more abundant clone is one base away. The J gene is TRBJ1-1, the V gene TRBV29-1, with 7 nucleotides matching TRBD1. CDR1 is SQVTM, CDR2 ANQGSEA, per germline. The CDR3 extends over 11 amino acids. Trimming removed 4 bases from V and 10 bases from J; junction bases left unmatched: 6. The CDR3 protein is CSVGQGVGAFF. CDR3 DNA: TGCAGCGTTGGCCAGGGGGTTGGAGCTTTCTTT.

This clonotype was counted ten times or more. This chain links TRBV20-1 with TRBJ2-4, with TRBD2 matching over 11 bases. CDR3 length equals 16 residues. CDR1 DFQATT and CDR2 SNEGSKA come from the germline V gene (reference sequence). Losses at the gene ends were 4 bases for V and 2 bases for J; bases not matched to a gene: 7. Written as DNA, the CDR3 is TGCAGTGCTATTCTAGCGGGAGGACAGACCAAAAACATTCAGTACTTC. It specifies CSAILAGGQTKNIQYF.

This clonotype was seen ten or more times. The chain uses TRBV15 and TRBJ1-1; D not certain. This CDR3 comprises 13 residues. V was shortened by 4 bases and J by 5 bases, with 11 bases between the two germline ends. Germline V lookup: CDR1 LNHNV, CDR2 YYDKDF (reference sequence). CDR3: CATSNQQRTEAFF. CDR3 nucleotides: TGTGCCACCAGCAACCAACAGCGAACTGAAGCTTTCTTT.

This clonotype was detected a few times. The chain combines TRBV24-1 with TRBJ2-3, with 7 bases fitting TRBD2. Germline loops: CDR1 KGHDR, CDR2 SFDVKD. The junction had 5 bases not matched to a gene; V was cut back by 4 bases and J by 2 bases. The CDR3 sequence is 15 residues long. CDR3: CATSEASGHTDTQYF. The CDR3 DNA is TGTGCCACCAGTGAGGCTAGCGGACACACAGATACGCAGTATTTT.

The V call is TRBV28, the J call TRBJ2-7; D might be TRBD1 (6 bases). This CDR3 has 16 amino acids. CDR1 and CDR2 from the germline V gene are MDHEN and SYDVKM. The V and J ends lost 6 bases and 5 bases respectively, with 23 bases between them. CDR3 residues: CASRSFPRQARHEQYF. The CDR3 DNA is TGTGCCAGCAGGTCCTTCCCCCGACAGGCTAGACACGAGCAGTACTTC.

The sample holds many counts of this clonotype. In nucleotides, the CDR3 is TGTGCCAGCAGAAGGGGGTTCCCCTTTAATACGGAGCAGTACTTC. Encoded protein: CASRRGFPFNTEQYF. The V gene is TRBV27, the J gene TRBJ2-7, with a weak D call TRBD1 (6 bases). Between the trimmed V and J ends, which lost 6 bases and 7 bases, there was a span of 22 bases. CDR1 is MNHEY and CDR2 is SMNVEV in the germline V gene (reference sequence). The CDR3 is 15 residues long.

This clonotype has a handful of counts. V usage is TRBV6-2 or TRBV6-3 and J usage is TRBJ2-3; TRBD1 matches at 11 bases. This CDR3 is 17 amino acids long. V lost 2 bases to trimming and J lost 2 bases; unmatched junction nucleotides: 6. CDR1 MNHEY and CDR2 SVGEGT come from the germline V gene. The DNA of the CDR3 is TGTGCCAGCAGTTACCCTGGGGACAGGGGGTACACAGATACGCAGTATTTT. Residues: CASSYPGDRGYTDTQYF.

There are many counts of this clonotype. J is TRBJ2-7 and V is TRBV7-3, with TRBD2 as a possible D gene (6 bases). The CDR3 extends over 12 amino acids. V lost 5 bases, J lost 7 bases, and 12 bases lay in between. Germline V CDR1 and CDR2: SGHTA, FQGTGA. For the CDR3, the DNA is TGTGCCAGCAGCCTCACCGGGAGTGAGCAGTACTTC. It translates to CASSLTGSEQYF. The full variable domain, with the rest looked up from reference TRBV7-3 and TRBJ2-7, is GAGVSQTPSNKVTEKGKYVELRCDPISGHTALYWYRQSLGQGPEFLIYFQGTGAADDSGLPNDRFFAVRPEGSVSTLKIQRTERGDSAVYLCASSLTGSEQYFGPGTRLTVT.

This clonotype was seen repeatedly, ten times or more. The chain is built from TRBV12-3 or TRBV12-4 and TRBJ2-3; a possible D gene is TRBD1 (7 bases). V lost 6 bases and J lost 5, with 15 bases in between. The CDR3 contains 14 residues. The CDR3 DNA is TGTGCCAGCAGGGAGGGGGCGACCTTAGATACGCAGTATTTT. It codes for CASREGATLDTQYF.

This clonotype was counted at least ten times. J is TRBJ2-2 and V is TRBV12-3 or TRBV12-4; TRBD1 matches at 11 bases. CDR3 length: 19 residues. Unmatched junction bases numbered 13, after V lost 0 bases and J lost 7 bases. CDR3 sequence reads: CASSLASTFGDRGVGELFF. The CDR3 DNA sequence: TGTGCCAGCAGTTTAGCTTCGACCTTCGGGGACAGGGGGGTCGGGGAGCTGTTTTTT.

This clonotype was detected ten times or more. The J gene is TRBJ2-7, the V gene TRBV5-1; D perhaps matches TRBD2 (5 bases). The CDR3 length is 11 residues. Germline V gene lookup returns CDR1 SGHRS and CDR2 YFSETQ. V gave up 5 bases and J gave up 8 bases, with 11 bases separating them. The CDR3 reads CASRTGKQQYF. The CDR3 region has the DNA TGCGCCAGCAGAACCGGGAAGCAGCAGTACTTC.

The table lists this clonotype with many counts. This chain connects TRBV20-1 to TRBJ1-1; TRBD1 matches at 8 bases. V trimming: 0 bases; J trimming: 0 bases; junction bases outside the gene matches: 3. From germline, CDR1 is DFQATT and CDR2 SNEGSKA (reference sequence). The CDR3 runs 15 residues. In nucleotides, the CDR3 is TGCAGTGCTAGAGATCCCAGGGGGCTGAACACTGAAGCTTTCTTT. Residues: CSARDPRGLNTEAFF.

This clonotype showed up just a few times. The chain joins TRBV7-8 to TRBJ1-1; D is perhaps TRBD1 (6 bases). The CDR3 extends over 14 amino acids. V was pared by 8 bases and J by 4 bases, with 17 bases between. Germline CDR1 SGHVS, CDR2 FQNEAQ. This CDR3 is CASATYRAGTEAFF. The CDR3 nucleotides are TGTGCCAGCGCTACTTACAGGGCCGGCACTGAAGCTTTCTTT.